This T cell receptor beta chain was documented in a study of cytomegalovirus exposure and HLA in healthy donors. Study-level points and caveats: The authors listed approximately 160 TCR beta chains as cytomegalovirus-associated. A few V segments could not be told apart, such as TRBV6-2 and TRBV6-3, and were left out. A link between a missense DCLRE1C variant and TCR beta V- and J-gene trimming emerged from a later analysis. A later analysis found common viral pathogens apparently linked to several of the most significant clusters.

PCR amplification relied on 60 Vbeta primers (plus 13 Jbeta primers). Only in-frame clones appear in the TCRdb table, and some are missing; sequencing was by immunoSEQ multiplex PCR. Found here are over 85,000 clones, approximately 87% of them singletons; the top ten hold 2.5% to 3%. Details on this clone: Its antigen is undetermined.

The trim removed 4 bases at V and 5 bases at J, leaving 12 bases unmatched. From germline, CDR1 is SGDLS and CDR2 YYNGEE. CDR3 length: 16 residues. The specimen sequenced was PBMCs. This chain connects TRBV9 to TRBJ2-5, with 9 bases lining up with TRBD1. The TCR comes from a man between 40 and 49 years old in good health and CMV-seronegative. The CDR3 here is CASSPLGGQGEETQYF. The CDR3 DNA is TGTGCCAGCAGCCCCCTGGGGGGACAGGGAGAGGAGACCCAGTACTTC.